This entry concerns a single TCR beta chain. Antigen: not known. This record comes from a study of cytomegalovirus exposure and HLA in healthy donors. Study information: It was reported in a later analysis that the approximately 110 validation repertoires used the same platform as the 666 first-cohort repertoires.

Notes on the study in general: Rarity characterized most TCR sequences, yet some public TCRs appeared in many donors. Within the 95 to 150 validation repertoires, first-cohort TCR clusters tended to co-occur, according to a later analysis. In vitro data verified a few CMV-associated chains as specific for CMV antigens.

The V end was cut by 0 bases, the J end by 6 bases, with 10 bases between. Germline CDR1 reads SGHNT; CDR2 reads YYREEE (reference sequence). The CDR3 consists of 13 residues. Clones were read by immunoSEQ multiplex PCR, and TCRdb kept only the in-frame ones, dropping some. Of approximately 260,000 clones in the sample, 70% to 90% were seen once. The sequenced sample was PBMCs. V and J are TRBV5-4 and TRBJ2-7, with D possibly matching TRBD1 (6 bases). This TCR derives from a young woman in good health and CMV-seronegative. The CDR3 bases are TGTGCCAGCAGCTTGGCCCCAGGGGTCGAGCAGTACTTC. Translation gives CASSLAPGVEQYF.